This passage covers 16 T cell receptor beta chains from one sample sequenced in a study of shared clonotypes between healthy human individuals. The assay was immunoSEQ multiplex PCR, and TCRdb's table has in-frame clones only and misses some. The sample contains about 1.5 million clones, 95% to 99% of which appear only once. The specimen was naive CD4+ T cells sorted from blood. Subset reported: CD45RA+ positively selected. The receptors were sampled from a man aged 25 to 45 in good health.

The J gene is TRBJ2-3, the V gene TRBV18; 8 bases agree with TRBD1. The CDR3 sequence is 17 residues long. J gave up 4 bases and V 3 bases, and 12 bases lay outside the gene matches. Germline CDR1 and CDR2: KGHSH and LQKENI. The CDR3 protein is CASSPATGAIAADTQYF. CDR3 nucleotides: TGTGCCAGCTCACCCGCGACAGGGGCGATAGCTGCAGATACGCAGTATTTT.

The chain employs TRBV5-4 and TRBJ2-7, with 7 positions matching TRBD2. Trimming removed 3 bases from V and 8 bases from J; junction bases left unmatched: 14. This CDR3 comprises 15 residues. Germline V gene sequence: CDR1 SGHNT, CDR2 YYREEE (reference sequence). CDR3 DNA: TGTGCCAGCAGCTCTTGGGGGGGGTTAGTGTCCAAGCAGTACTTC. Residues: CASSSWGGLVSKQYF.

This sequence joins TRBV5-8 and TRBJ1-5; D call uncertain. Trimming stripped 4 bases from V and 2 bases from J, with 13 bases between. CDR3 length equals 15 residues. CDR1 is SGHTS, CDR2 YDEGEE, per germline. CDR3 region: CASSPRNPRNQPQHF. CDR3 sequence (DNA): TGTGCCAGCAGCCCACGGAACCCCCGCAATCAGCCCCAGCATTTT.

V usage is TRBV18 and J usage is TRBJ2-7; a possible D gene is TRBD2 (5 bases). The CDR3 sequence is 15 residues long. Germline CDR1 is KGHSH and CDR2 is LQKENI. V gave up 2 bases and J gave up 3 bases, with 14 bases separating them. DNA of the CDR3: TGTGCCAGCTCACCAATTGCGGGTGGGAACTACGAGCAGTACTTC. It encodes CASSPIAGGNYEQYF.

On this clone: The junction departs from the called germline gene at one end, perhaps through a read error. This chain uses TRBV6-6 with TRBJ2-3; TRBD2 agrees at 9 bases. Germline V gene lookup returns CDR1 MNHNY and CDR2 SVGAGI (reference sequence). This CDR3 has 14 amino acids. CDR3 DNA: TGTGCCAGCAGTCCAGCGGGAGGCACAAATACGCAGTATTTT. Its protein is CASSPAGGTNTQYF.

Of note for this clone: Additional DNA sequences in this sample encode the identical CDR3. This chain links TRBV6-5 with TRBJ2-1, with a weak D call TRBD2 (5 bases). The CDR3 is 14 residues long. V was clipped by 8 bases and J by 4 bases, with 15 bases between them. CDR1 and CDR2 from the germline V gene are MNHEY and SVGAGI. The CDR3 protein is CASSRESSYNEQFF. The CDR3 nucleotides are TGTGCCAGCTCGAGGGAGTCATCGTACAATGAGCAGTTCTTC.

This chain connects TRBV10-3 to TRBJ2-1, with 11 bases aligning to TRBD2. V was pared by 2 bases and J by 6 bases, with 3 bases of the junction left unmatched. From germline, CDR1 is ENHRY and CDR2 SYGVKD. The CDR3 extends over 15 amino acids. CDR3 loop: CAISERTSGGNEQFF. As DNA, the CDR3 is TGTGCCATCAGTGAGCGAACTAGCGGGGGCAATGAGCAGTTCTTC.

This clone was detected once. The chain couples TRBV6-1 to TRBJ2-7; D unresolved. Germline values: CDR1 MNHNS, CDR2 SASEGT. Trimming removed 4 bases from V and 4 bases from J, with 17 bases in between. The CDR3 loop spans 15 amino acids. This CDR3 is CASSVYSTAVYEQYF. The DNA for the CDR3 is TGTGCCAGCAGTGTGTATTCCACGGCGGTTTACGAGCAGTACTTC.

The V and J genes are TRBV9 and TRBJ2-7; 11 nucleotides match TRBD1. CDR3 length equals 15 residues. With 0 bases clipped from V and 5 bases from J, the junction kept 4 bases outside the gene matches. The germline V gene encodes CDR1 SGDLS and CDR2 YYNGEE. The CDR3 bases are TGTGCCAGCAGCGTAGGAAGGACAGGGGGCCACGAGCAGTACTTC. Translation gives CASSVGRTGGHEQYF.

The CDR3 sequence: CSALFTPEQYF. For the CDR3, the DNA is TGCAGTGCACTATTTACTCCCGAGCAGTACTTC. J is TRBJ2-7 and V is TRBV20-1; D call uncertain. Trimming pared 6 bases from V and 6 bases from J, leaving 12 bases between. The CDR3 extends over 11 amino acids. Germline V gene data show CDR1 as DFQATT and CDR2 as SNEGSKA (reference sequence).

The rearrangement uses TRBV5-6 and TRBJ2-3; TRBD1 matches 10 bases. Germline CDR1 and CDR2: SGHDT and YYEEEE. The trim removed 3 bases at V and 0 bases at J, leaving 1 base unmatched. The CDR3 consists of 15 residues. This CDR3 reads CASSWGQGSTDTQYF. CDR3 bases: TGTGCCAGCAGCTGGGGACAGGGGAGCACAGATACGCAGTATTTT.

The CDR3 sequence: CASRPGGRWNTEAFF. In DNA, the CDR3 is TGTGCCAGCAGACCTGGGGGACGATGGAATACTGAAGCTTTCTTT. The chain is built from TRBV6-5 and TRBJ1-1, with TRBD1 as a possible D gene (5 bases). Trimming took 6 bases from V and 5 from J, leaving 19 bases between them. Germline V gene data show CDR1 as MNHEY and CDR2 as SVGAGI. This CDR3 has 15 residues.

This clone was detected only once. The chain uses TRBV20-1 and TRBJ1-4; the D is unclear. The germline V gene has CDR1 DFQATT and CDR2 SNEGSKA (reference sequence). This CDR3 is built from 11 residues. V was trimmed by 5 bases and J by 8 bases, leaving 9 bases between them. CDR3 region: CSAPRAEKLFF. CDR3 sequence (DNA): TGCAGTGCTCCTCGTGCGGAAAAACTGTTTTTT.

The V and J genes are TRBV7-2 and TRBJ2-2, with a possible D match to TRBD2 (5 bases). The CDR3 spans 14 residues. V shed 3 bases and J shed 5 bases, with 10 bases lying between them. The V gene's germline CDR1 is SGHTA and CDR2 FQGNSA. CDR3 region: CASSFWTGTGELFF. CDR3 nucleotides: TGTGCCAGCAGCTTCTGGACTGGGACCGGGGAGCTGTTTTTT.

This clone was seen once. The chain joins TRBV9 to TRBJ2-6; the D is unclear. The germline V gene has CDR1 SGDLS and CDR2 YYNGEE. Between the trimmed V and J ends, which lost 5 bases and 4 bases, there was a span of 7 bases. The CDR3 length is 13 residues. The CDR3 protein is CASRTSGANVLTF. CDR3 sequence (DNA): TGTGCCAGCAGGACGAGCGGGGCCAACGTCCTGACTTTC.

The chain is built from TRBV30 and TRBJ1-5; D is ambiguous. The CDR3 covers 15 residues. Trimming shortened V by 2 bases and J by 3 bases, and 14 bases separated the two germline ends. In germline, CDR1 is GTSNPN, CDR2 SVGIG (reference sequence). The CDR3 sequence is CAWSNRGTFNQPQHF. The DNA for the CDR3 is TGTGCCTGGAGTAATCGGGGTACTTTCAATCAGCCCCAGCATTTT.